The 21 T cell receptor beta chains reported below all come from one sample, sequenced in a study of identical twins. One entry per CDR3 protein results from TCRdb running MiXCR on the 5' RACE reads. The sample holds roughly 690,000 distinct CDR3 sequences, around 20% seen once. These data were also reused for a study on T cells expressing NK-cell markers.

Sequenced material: PBMCs. These receptors all stem from a woman aged 18 to 35 in good health.

The V and J genes are TRBV12-3 or TRBV12-4 and TRBJ1-1; no definite D call. This CDR3 comprises 16 residues. The germline V and J ends were trimmed by 4 bases and 1 base, with 16 bases remaining between them. The CDR3 nucleotides are TGTGCCAGCAGTTCGTCCTTTTGGGTATCGAACACTGAAGCTTTCTTT. Its protein product is CASSSSFWVSNTEAFF.

The chain is built from TRBV11-2 and TRBJ2-1; TRBD2 matches at 7 bases. The CDR3 runs 18 residues. Germline CDR1 SGHAT, CDR2 FQNNGV. Trimming took 1 base from V and 0 from J; bases not matched to a gene: 9. The CDR3 sequence: CASSLVYRPGGSYNEQFF. The CDR3 region has the DNA TGTGCCAGCAGCTTAGTCTATCGTCCGGGGGGCTCCTACAATGAGCAGTTCTTC. Looking up the rest from reference TRBV11-2 and TRBJ2-1 gives the full variable domain: EAGVAQSPRYKIIEKRQSVAFWCNPISGHATLYWYQQILGQGPKLLIQFQNNGVVDDSQLPKDRFSAERLKGVDSTLKIQPAKLEDSAVYLCASSLVYRPGGSYNEQFFGPGTRLTVL.

The chain recombines TRBV7-6 with TRBJ1-6, with D perhaps TRBD1 (6 bases). Trimming pared 3 bases from V and 10 bases from J, leaving 10 bases between. Germline CDR1 is SGHVS and CDR2 is FNYEAQ. This CDR3 is 13 amino acids long. The CDR3 loop reads CASSFQGQSPLHF. CDR3 DNA sequence: TGTGCCAGCAGCTTCCAGGGGCAATCACCCCTCCACTTT.

A few counts support this clonotype. The chain carries TRBV6-5 and TRBJ1-1; 10 nucleotides line up with TRBD1. Germline CDR1 reads MNHEY; CDR2 reads SVGAGI. This CDR3 is built from 17 residues. With 2 bases clipped from V and 4 bases from J, the junction kept 10 bases outside the gene matches. This CDR3 reads CASSYPMRDRGGTEAFF. The CDR3 coding sequence is TGTGCCAGCAGTTACCCGATGAGGGACAGGGGAGGCACTGAAGCTTTCTTT.

The V and J genes are TRBV18 and TRBJ2-1, with D possibly TRBD2 on 5 matching bases. The germline gives CDR1 KGHSH, CDR2 LQKENI. The CDR3 is 15 residues long. V lost 1 base, J lost 8 bases, and 15 bases lay in between. The chain's CDR3 is CASSPRVDYWDEQFF. CDR3 DNA: TGTGCCAGCTCACCACGAGTAGACTACTGGGATGAGCAGTTCTTC.

This clonotype was found a few times. The chain couples TRBV10-1 to TRBJ2-1; 9 bases line up with TRBD2. Per germline, CDR1 WNHNN and CDR2 SYGVQD (reference sequence). The CDR3 is 15 amino acids. J was trimmed by 0 bases and V by 10 bases; bases with no gene match: 7. The CDR3 coding sequence is TGCGCCAACCGACTAGCGGCTAGCTCCTACAATGAGCAGTTCTTC. Its translation: CANRLAASSYNEQFF.

The chain is built from TRBV5-1 and TRBJ1-1, with TRBD1 identical over 9 bases. CDR1 is SGHRS and CDR2 is YFSETQ in the germline V gene. The CDR3 length is 17 residues. After removal of 3 bases from V and 0 bases from J, the junction contained 9 bases not matched to a gene. The CDR3: CASSSTNRGLVNTEAFF. The CDR3 DNA follows: TGCGCCAGCAGCTCCACCAACAGGGGGCTGGTGAACACTGAAGCTTTCTTT.

The chain links TRBV3-1 to TRBJ2-7; D might be TRBD1 (5 bases). V was shortened by 4 bases and J by 2 bases, with 12 bases between the two germline ends. CDR3 length: 14 residues. Per the germline V gene, CDR1 is LGHDT and CDR2 is YNNKEL (reference sequence). Written as DNA, the CDR3 is TGTGCCAGCAGCCTCCAGGGTGTCCCCTACGAGCAGTACTTC. This translates into CASSLQGVPYEQYF.

The chain is built from TRBV12-3 or TRBV12-4 and TRBJ2-2; D not certain. The CDR3 consists of 12 residues. V was shortened by 6 bases and J by 7 bases, with 9 bases between the two germline ends. CDR3 sequence: CASSPWSGELFF. The CDR3 region has the DNA TGTGCCAGCAGCCCCTGGAGCGGGGAGCTGTTTTTT.

V and J are TRBV7-8 and TRBJ1-5; 7 bases are shared with TRBD1. The V segment lost 3 bases and the J segment 2 bases; nucleotides outside the gene matches: 4. CDR1 SGHVS and CDR2 FQNEAQ come from the germline V gene. CDR3 length: 15 residues. The CDR3 reads CASSLDRLGNQPQHF. In nucleotides, the CDR3 is TGTGCCAGCAGCTTGGACAGGTTGGGCAATCAGCCCCAGCATTTT.

The chain combines TRBV6-5 with TRBJ2-7; tentative D call: TRBD1 (6 bases). The CDR3 totals 17 residues. The germline V gene has CDR1 MNHEY and CDR2 SVGAGI. With 2 bases removed from V and 7 bases from J, the gap between germline ends came to 24 bases. CDR3 loop: CASSYSSADRFVGEQYF. CDR3 sequence (DNA): TGTGCCAGCAGTTACAGTTCCGCAGACAGGTTCGTAGGGGAGCAGTACTTC.

The chain recombines TRBV29-1 with TRBJ2-7, with 8 bases that match TRBD2. Germline V CDR1 and CDR2: SQVTM, ANQGSEA. The CDR3 loop spans 13 amino acids. Trimming at V came to 5 bases and at J to 4 bases, leaving 7 bases not matched to a gene. The CDR3 region has the DNA TGCAGCGTTACAACTAGCGGAACTTACGAGCAGTACTTC. It yields the protein CSVTTSGTYEQYF.

The chain is built from TRBV6-5 and TRBJ2-3, with D tentatively TRBD1 (6 bases). V lost 4 bases and J lost 5, with 16 bases in between. The V gene's germline CDR1 is MNHEY and CDR2 SVGAGI. The CDR3 contains 15 residues. CDR3 protein: CASSSNIRGEDTQYF. CDR3 nucleotide sequence: TGTGCCAGCAGTTCCAATATCAGGGGAGAAGATACGCAGTATTTT.

A few counts support this clonotype. This chain uses TRBV6-5 with TRBJ2-5; 7 bases are a match to TRBD2. The CDR3 has 15 residues. The germline V gene encodes CDR1 MNHEY and CDR2 SVGAGI. With V trimmed by 2 bases and J by 4 bases, 7 bases remained unmatched. As DNA, the CDR3 is TGTGCCAGCAGTTACATCGCGGGAGTAGGAGAGACCCAGTACTTC. It is translated as CASSYIAGVGETQYF.

This clonotype was counted between two and nine times. The chain recombines TRBV10-3 with TRBJ2-3; unclear D gene. The V end was cut by 4 bases, the J end by 0 bases, with 11 bases between. This CDR3 is 15 amino acids long. Looked up from germline, CDR1 is ENHRY and CDR2 is SYGVKD. CDR3 amino acids: CAISGHSVSTDTQYF. The CDR3 DNA reads TGTGCCATCAGTGGTCATTCAGTGAGCACAGATACGCAGTATTTT.

In its sample, this clonotype was seen a few times. This rearrangement joins TRBV12-3 or TRBV12-4 to TRBJ1-1; D unclear. CDR3 length: 13 residues. V lost 6 bases, J lost 2 bases, and 10 bases lay in between. CDR3 DNA sequence: TGTGCCAGCAGCTCCCGGGTAAACACTGAAGCTTTCTTT. Translated: CASSSRVNTEAFF.

This chain uses TRBV6-5 with TRBJ2-7, with a possible D match to TRBD2 (5 bases). Germline V lookup: CDR1 MNHEY, CDR2 SVGAGI. V lost 0 bases to trimming and J lost 3 bases, with 6 bases between them. The CDR3 is made up of 13 amino acids. CDR3 in amino acids: CASSYSGDYEQYF. In nucleotides, the CDR3 is TGTGCCAGCAGTTACTCCGGGGACTACGAGCAGTACTTC.

This clonotype was observed once. The CDR3 nucleotides are TGTGCCAGTGTGGACAGGGGTGCCTCCAATGAGCAGTTCTTC. This sequence encodes CASVDRGASNEQFF. This chain uses TRBV5-6 with TRBJ2-1; 9 positions match TRBD1. The CDR3 loop spans 14 amino acids. V gave up 8 bases and J gave up 6 bases; unmatched junction bases: 9. In germline, CDR1 is SGHDT, CDR2 YYEEEE.

In its sample, this clonotype was seen a few times. This chain connects TRBV3-1 to TRBJ2-3, with 8 bases aligning to TRBD2. Germline assignment: CDR1 LGHDT and CDR2 YNNKEL (reference sequence). The V and J ends lost 4 bases and 4 bases, in that order; junction bases with no gene match: 13. This CDR3 contains 17 residues. The CDR3 is CASSPPLPGLGADTQYF. The DNA for the CDR3 is TGTGCCAGCAGCCCGCCATTACCGGGACTAGGGGCAGATACGCAGTATTTT.

The chain links TRBV10-3 to TRBJ2-6; D remains ambiguous. From germline, CDR1 is ENHRY and CDR2 SYGVKD. The CDR3 loop spans 15 amino acids. V was cut by 10 bases and J by 0 bases, with 13 bases left in between. The CDR3 bases are TGTGCCACAGAGGACGGAAACTCTGGGGCCAACGTCCTGACTTTC. Amino acids: CATEDGNSGANVLTF.

The chain recombines TRBV25-1 with TRBJ2-1; TRBD1 might be the D (5 bases). The V and J ends lost 5 bases and 5 bases respectively, with 10 bases between them. CDR3 length: 13 residues. Germline V gene data show CDR1 as MGHDK and CDR2 as SYGVNS. In nucleotides, the CDR3 is TGTGCCAGCAGTCCCCTCAGGGACAATGAGCAGTTCTTC. Translated: CASSPLRDNEQFF.